This T cell receptor beta chain came from a study of cytomegalovirus exposure and HLA in healthy donors. CDR1 is MNHEY, CDR2 SMNVEV, per germline (reference sequence). The CDR3 has 14 amino acids. The germline V and J ends were trimmed by 3 bases and 2 bases, with 10 bases remaining between them. Primers: 60 Vbeta forward and 13 Jbeta reverse. Authors' analysis steps: In a later analysis, 70 million to 80 million unique TCR beta chains included roughly 11 million shared by two or more donors. Sequencing was performed with immunoSEQ multiplex PCR; in TCRdb, only in-frame clones are kept and a portion is missing. The V and J calls and clone size were taken over from that table, and D and trimming were inferred from the DNA. Of about 160,000 clones listed, around 80% are singletons. Overall study results and limits: Later work associated roughly 17,000 TCR beta sequences with HLA alleles at 0.05 false discovery rate. In a later analysis, a genetic analysis reported fewer productive-TCR N-insertions in an Asian-associated ancestry cluster than the cohort average. The HLA-A and HLA-B alleles of most subjects were reportedly predicted accurately from TCR beta sequences.

Notes on this clone: Its antigen is not identified.

Sequenced sample: PBMCs. The chain recombines TRBV27 with TRBJ1-1; D gene ambiguous. The TCR comes from a woman aged 18-30 years in good health and CMV-seronegative. CDR3 DNA sequence: TGTGCCAGCAGTTTGGTGGGGAGAAACACTGAAGCTTTCTTT. Its protein product is CASSLVGRNTEAFF.